This T cell receptor beta chain was recorded in a study of early T cells in non-severe SARS-CoV-2 infection. TCRdb redid the calling of the 5' RACE reads with MiXCR, one entry per CDR3 protein. The sample holds approximately 19,000 distinct CDR3 sequences; approximately 5.6% are singletons and the top ten take 6% to 8%. V lost 6 bases, J lost 5 bases, and 7 bases stayed unmatched. There are 14 residues in the CDR3. Germline CDR1 reads ENHRY; CDR2 reads SYGVKD. This clonotype was seen at least ten times. The rearrangement joins TRBV10-3 to TRBJ2-1; TRBD2 matches at 7 bases. This clonotype was sampled from an adult who was a healthcare worker with PCR-confirmed SARS-CoV-2 infection or an uninfected control (not recorded which). The sequenced sample consisted of whole blood. CDR3 sequence: CAISLRERNNEQFF. The CDR3 DNA reads TGTGCCATCAGCCTGCGGGAGAGGAACAATGAGCAGTTCTTC.